These 28 T cell receptor beta chains came from one sample sequenced in a study of beta chain features in type 1 diabetes. General study findings and limits: Researchers report that Type 1 diabetes patients had moderately but significantly shorter TCRB CDR3s across all four CD4+ subsets.

Antigens of these TCRs are unknown. The entirety of the isolated RNA underwent reverse transcription, so expressed TCRB transcripts were sequenced. Here immunoSEQ multiplex PCR was the method, and the copy in TCRdb shows in-frame clones only, minus some. The table has 150,000 to 200,000 clones, roughly 59% seen once. Material for sequencing was naive CD4+ T cells from blood. The receptors shown here come from a man between 25 and 39 years old with type 1 diabetes.

The chain combines TRBV7-8 with TRBJ1-4, with a weak D call TRBD1 (5 bases). Trimming left V 5 bases short and J 8 bases short, with 12 bases between. Germline V gene data show CDR1 as SGHVS and CDR2 as FQNEAQ. The CDR3 is 13 residues long. The DNA of the CDR3 is TGTGCCAGCAGCGGGGGGGTGGAGGAAAAACTGTTTTTT. Encoded protein: CASSGGVEEKLFF.

The rearrangement links TRBV29-1 to TRBJ2-2; weak D call: TRBD1 (5 bases). Germline values: CDR1 SQVTM, CDR2 ANQGSEA. V dropped 3 bases and J dropped 1 base, with 12 bases sitting between them. There are 15 residues in the CDR3. CDR3 loop: CSVEQGSVNTGELFF. The CDR3 DNA is TGCAGCGTTGAGCAGGGTTCTGTGAACACCGGGGAGCTGTTTTTT.

This clone was recorded a few times. The chain employs TRBV2 and TRBJ1-6, with TRBD1 as a possible D gene (5 bases). The germline V gene encodes CDR1 SNHLY and CDR2 FYNNEI. The CDR3 consists of 12 residues. V was shortened by 6 bases and J by 10 bases, with 10 bases between the two germline ends. CDR3 residues: CASRLGESPLHF. The CDR3 DNA reads TGTGCCAGCAGGCTGGGGGAATCACCCCTCCACTTT. Variable domain in full (rest from reference TRBV2 and TRBJ1-6): EPEVTQTPSHQVTQMGQEVILRCVPISNHLYFYWYRQILGQKVEFLVSFYNNEISEKSEIFDDQFSVERPDGSNFTLKIRSTKLEDSAMYFCASRLGESPLHFGNGTRLTVT.

This sequence joins TRBV7-2 and TRBJ1-1, with 7 bases identical to TRBD1. In germline, CDR1 is SGHTA, CDR2 FQGNSA. V gave up 4 bases and J gave up 8 bases; unmatched junction bases: 7. The CDR3 is made up of 13 amino acids. The CDR3 region has the DNA TGTGCCAGCAGCTCCCGACAGGGATTGGAAGCTTTCTTT. Translated: CASSSRQGLEAFF. Looking up the rest from reference TRBV7-2 and TRBJ1-1 gives the full variable domain: GAGVSQSPSNKVTEKGKDVELRCDPISGHTALYWYRQSLGQGLEFLIYFQGNSAPDKSGLPSDRFSAERTGGSVSTLTIQRTQQEDSAVYLCASSSRQGLEAFFGQGTRLTVV.

The rearrangement uses TRBV11-2 and TRBJ1-2; D gene unclear. The CDR3 is 14 amino acids. Per the germline V gene, CDR1 is SGHAT and CDR2 is FQNNGV. The ends were cut back, 1 base at V and 0 bases at J, with 6 bases in the middle. DNA of the CDR3: TGTGCCAGCAGCTTAGTGGGAGCTAACTATGGCTACACCTTC. Encoded protein: CASSLVGANYGYTF.

V is TRBV11-2 and J is TRBJ2-5; TRBD2 matches 12 bases. The junction had 8 bases not matched to a gene; V was cut back by 4 bases and J by 5 bases. The CDR3 totals 16 residues. CDR1 is SGHAT, CDR2 FQNNGV, per germline. The CDR3 sequence: CASSSRLAGELETQYF. DNA for the CDR3: TGTGCCAGCAGCTCCCGACTAGCGGGGGAACTGGAGACCCAGTACTTC.

The rearrangement joins TRBV9 to TRBJ2-2, with 10 nucleotides matching TRBD2. The CDR3 loop spans 14 amino acids. V dropped 3 bases and J dropped 4; count of bases not matched to a gene: 0. CDR1 is SGDLS and CDR2 is YYNGEE in the germline V gene. This CDR3 reads CASSASGGTGELFF. CDR3 DNA sequence: TGTGCCAGCAGCGCTAGCGGGGGCACCGGGGAGCTGTTTTTT.

V usage is TRBV29-1 and J usage is TRBJ2-5, with 7 bases that match TRBD1. Per the germline V gene, CDR1 is SQVTM and CDR2 is ANQGSEA. The CDR3 is 14 amino acids. The trim removed 7 bases at V and 1 base at J, leaving 9 bases unmatched. DNA for the CDR3: TGCAGCGCAACGGCAGGGGACAGCCAAGAGACCCAGTACTTC. It specifies CSATAGDSQETQYF.

The chain employs TRBV11-2 and TRBJ2-5; D not resolved. Germline V gene lookup returns CDR1 SGHAT and CDR2 FQNNGV. This CDR3 contains 10 residues. V was pared by 4 bases and J by 7 bases, with 4 bases between. CDR3 loop: CASSSGTQYF. The CDR3 DNA is TGTGCCAGCAGCTCCGGGACCCAGTACTTC.

This chain links TRBV29-1 with TRBJ2-7, with 9 bases identical to TRBD1. The CDR3 runs 14 residues. The germline gives CDR1 SQVTM, CDR2 ANQGSEA. After removal of 6 bases from V and 3 bases from J, the junction contained 9 bases not matched to a gene. CDR3 amino acids: CSVGDRVSRYEQYF. The CDR3 nucleotides read TGCAGCGTGGGGGACAGGGTTTCCCGCTACGAGCAGTACTTC.

The genes are TRBV27 and TRBJ2-2; D is perhaps TRBD1 (6 bases). This CDR3 spans 14 amino acids. Germline V CDR1 and CDR2: MNHEY, SMNVEV (reference sequence). The V end lost 5 bases, the J end lost 0 bases, and 7 bases lay between the germline ends. The chain's CDR3 is CASSPGANTGELFF. The CDR3 bases are TGTGCCAGCAGTCCAGGGGCGAACACCGGGGAGCTGTTTTTT.

V usage is TRBV19 and J usage is TRBJ2-7; 8 bases align to TRBD2. Trimming removed 3 bases from V and 3 bases from J; junction bases left unmatched: 4. The CDR3 length is 14 residues. From germline, CDR1 is LNHDA and CDR2 SQIVND (reference sequence). The CDR3 nucleotides read TGTGCCAGTAGTATGAGGCTAGCGGGCTACGAGCAGTACTTC. Encoded protein: CASSMRLAGYEQYF.

This clone has a single count. Other DNA sequences in this sample translate to the same CDR3. CDR3 residues: CASSRETQYF. CDR3 bases: TGTGCCAGCAGTAGAGAGACCCAGTACTTC. The J gene is TRBJ2-5, the V gene TRBV25-1, with D unclear. V gave up 5 bases and J gave up 4 bases, with 2 bases separating them. This CDR3 comprises 10 residues. Germline CDR1 MGHDK, CDR2 SYGVNS.

This clone was counted between two and nine times. The chain links TRBV9 to TRBJ2-3; the match to TRBD1 covers 7 bases. Germline CDR1 SGDLS, CDR2 YYNGEE. V lost 1 base, J lost 4 bases, and 6 bases stayed unmatched. There are 15 residues in the CDR3. CDR3 in DNA: TGTGCCAGCAGCGTAAGGGACAGAGTGCCAGATACGCAGTATTTT. Translation: CASSVRDRVPDTQYF.

The CDR3 DNA is TGTGCCAGCAGCGTCGGCCGCGATGGAAACACCATATATTTT. Protein: CASSVGRDGNTIYF. The chain links TRBV7-9 to TRBJ1-3; D unclear. V shed 5 bases and J shed 3 bases, with 11 bases lying between them. Germline-derived CDR1 and CDR2 are SEHNR and FQNEAQ (reference sequence). The CDR3 consists of 14 residues. The whole variable domain, filled in from reference TRBV7-9 and TRBJ1-3, reads DTGVSQNPRHKITKRGQNVTFRCDPISEHNRLYWYRQTLGQGPEFLTYFQNEAQLEKSRLLSDRFSAERPKGSFSTLEIQRTEQGDSAMYLCASSVGRDGNTIYFGEGSWLTVV.

On this clone: Distinct nucleotide sequences in the sample also encode this CDR3. The V call is TRBV5-4, the J call TRBJ2-5; 8 bases are a match to TRBD2. The V and J ends lost 4 bases and 2 bases, in that order; junction bases with no gene match: 1. There are 13 residues in the CDR3. Germline V gene lookup returns CDR1 SGHNT and CDR2 YYREEE (reference sequence). The CDR3 DNA sequence: TGTGCCAGCAGCCCGGGGGGGCAAGAGACCCAGTACTTC. Translation gives CASSPGGQETQYF.

The chain employs TRBV28 and TRBJ2-1; D is unclear. This CDR3 region has 12 residues. The ends were cut back, 4 bases at V and 2 bases at J, with 3 bases in the middle. Germline V gene lookup returns CDR1 MDHEN and CDR2 SYDVKM. CDR3 residues: CASSYPYNEQFF. CDR3 bases: TGTGCCAGCAGTTATCCCTACAATGAGCAGTTCTTC.

The genes are TRBV6-5 and TRBJ2-1; maybe TRBD1 (6 bases). The length of the CDR3 is 16 residues. The ends were cut back, 2 bases at V and 3 bases at J, with 14 bases in the middle. Germline CDR1 MNHEY, CDR2 SVGAGI. The CDR3, as DNA: TGTGCCAGCAGTTACACTGACAGGACAGACTACAATGAGCAGTTCTTC. It specifies CASSYTDRTDYNEQFF.

In DNA form, the CDR3 reads TGTGCCAGCAGCCAACAATCCGGTGACTACGAGCAGTACTTC. Protein product: CASSQQSGDYEQYF. The chain joins TRBV14 to TRBJ2-5; D not certain. The DNA end lines up better with TRBJ2-7; the J call may be wrong. The CDR3 spans 14 residues. The germline gives CDR1 SGHDN, CDR2 FVKESK.

On this clone: In the same sample, other DNA sequences code for this CDR3. This chain uses TRBV7-2 with TRBJ2-3; TRBD2 matches at 11 bases. Germline assignment: CDR1 SGHTA and CDR2 FQGNSA. Trimming at V came to 0 bases and at J to 1 base, leaving 0 bases not matched to a gene. CDR3 length: 16 residues. The CDR3 DNA reads TGTGCCAGCAGCTTAGCACTAGCGGGAGGCACAGATACGCAGTATTTT. Its protein is CASSLALAGGTDTQYF.

This chain links TRBV7-9 with TRBJ2-3; 8 bases are shared with TRBD2. Germline lookup yields CDR1 SEHNR and CDR2 FQNEAQ (reference sequence). V trimming: 5 bases; J trimming: 3 bases; junction bases outside the gene matches: 13. This CDR3 has 17 amino acids. This CDR3 is CASSPTLLGGGTDTQYF. CDR3 nucleotide sequence: TGTGCCAGCAGCCCTACCTTGTTGGGCGGGGGGACAGATACGCAGTATTTT.

V gene TRBV7-2 combines with J gene TRBJ2-5; no reliable D call. Between the trimmed V and J ends, which lost 5 bases and 1 base, there was a span of 11 bases. Germline V gene lookup returns CDR1 SGHTA and CDR2 FQGNSA. The CDR3 has 14 residues. The DNA for the CDR3 is TGTGCCAGCAGCCCGAGACTGTTCCAAGAGACCCAGTACTTC. It specifies CASSPRLFQETQYF.

The sample holds a few counts of this clone. The V and J genes are TRBV7-9 and TRBJ2-7; the match to TRBD1 covers 11 bases. The trim removed 3 bases at V and 5 bases at J, leaving 6 bases unmatched. Germline V CDR1 and CDR2: SEHNR, FQNEAQ (reference sequence). The CDR3 consists of 15 residues. CDR3 bases: TGTGCCAGCAGCTTTCTGGGACAGGGGGTCAACGAGCAGTACTTC. Translating it yields CASSFLGQGVNEQYF.

The chain uses TRBV15 and TRBJ1-2; D is undetermined. This CDR3 region has 13 residues. The germline V gene encodes CDR1 LNHNV and CDR2 YYDKDF (reference sequence). V was cut by 7 bases and J by 4 bases, with 13 bases left in between. CDR3 DNA sequence: TGTGCCACCACAGAGAGAGGAACCTATGGCTACACCTTC. Translated: CATTERGTYGYTF. Full variable domain (remainder filled in from reference TRBV15 and TRBJ1-2): DAMVIQNPRYQVTQFGKPVTLSCSQTLNHNVMYWYQQKSSQAPKLLFHYYDKDFNNEADTPDNFQSRRPNTSFCFLDIRSPGLGDTAMYLCATTERGTYGYTFGSGTRLTVV.

The chain couples TRBV9 to TRBJ1-5; the D gene is possibly TRBD1 (6 bases). From germline, CDR1 is SGDLS and CDR2 YYNGEE. V lost 3 bases and J lost 3, with 13 bases in between. This CDR3 comprises 15 residues. The CDR3 spells CASSALGQLNQPQHF. The CDR3 bases are TGTGCCAGCAGCGCCCTAGGACAGCTCAATCAGCCCCAGCATTTT.

The gene calls are TRBV29-1 and TRBJ2-2; the D call may be TRBD1 or TRBD2 (5 bases each). Germline V gene data show CDR1 as SQVTM and CDR2 as ANQGSEA. The V gene lost 5 bases and the J gene lost 0 bases, with 10 bases spanning the gap. The CDR3 has 14 amino acids. Here the CDR3 reads CSVYWGPNTGELFF. The CDR3 region has the DNA TGCAGCGTTTACTGGGGACCGAACACCGGGGAGCTGTTTTTT.

Turning to this clone: Other DNA sequences of this sample code for an identical CDR3. The chain joins TRBV7-9 to TRBJ2-5; possibly TRBD2 for D (6 bases). Trimming stripped 5 bases from V and 2 bases from J, with 12 bases between. Per germline, CDR1 SEHNR and CDR2 FQNEAQ (reference sequence). The CDR3 runs 14 residues. The CDR3 DNA follows: TGTGCCAGCAGCGTCGGGACTGATCAAGAGACCCAGTACTTC. It codes for CASSVGTDQETQYF.

A few counts support this clone. The gene calls are TRBV18 and TRBJ2-7; 9 bases are shared with TRBD1. Germline loops: CDR1 KGHSH, CDR2 LQKENI. This CDR3 is built from 15 residues. V dropped 3 bases and J dropped 7; count of bases not matched to a gene: 10. CDR3 sequence: CASSPRRDRDSEQYF. Here the CDR3 DNA reads TGTGCCAGCTCACCGAGGAGGGACAGGGATTCGGAGCAGTACTTC. Full variable domain (outside the CDR3, taken from reference TRBV18 and TRBJ2-7): NAGVMQNPRHLVRRRGQEARLRCSPMKGHSHVYWYRQLPEEGLKFMVYLQKENIIDESGMPKERFSAEFPKEGPSILRIQQVVRGDSAAYFCASSPRRDRDSEQYFGPGTRLTVT.